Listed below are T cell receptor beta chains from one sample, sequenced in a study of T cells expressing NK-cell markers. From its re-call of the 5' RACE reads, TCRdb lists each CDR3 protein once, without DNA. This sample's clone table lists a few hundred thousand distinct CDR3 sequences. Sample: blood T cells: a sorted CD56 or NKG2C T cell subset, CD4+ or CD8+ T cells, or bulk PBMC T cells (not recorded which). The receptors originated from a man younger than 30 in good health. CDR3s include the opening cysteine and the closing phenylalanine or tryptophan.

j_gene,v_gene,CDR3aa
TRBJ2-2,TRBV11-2,CASSLGYTGELFF
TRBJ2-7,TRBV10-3,CAISAGVGYEQYF
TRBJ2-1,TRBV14,CASSREVAGASEQFF
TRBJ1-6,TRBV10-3,CAIAGQGDSPLHF
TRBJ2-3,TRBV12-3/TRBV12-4,CASSRAGIRGDTQYF
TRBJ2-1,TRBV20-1,CSAPTTIYNEQFF
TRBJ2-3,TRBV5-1,CASSPGLAGGTTDTQYF
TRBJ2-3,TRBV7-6,CASSSAGARSTDTQYF
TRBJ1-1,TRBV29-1,CSARGAGTEAFF
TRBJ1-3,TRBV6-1,CATWDVSSGNTIYF
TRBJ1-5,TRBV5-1,CASSLEGGLSQPQHF
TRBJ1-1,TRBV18,CASSPGLGDTEAFF
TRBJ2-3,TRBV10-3,CAATRGGLEDTQYF
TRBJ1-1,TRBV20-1,CSARDPDRGTEAFF
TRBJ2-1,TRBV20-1,CSAREGGRTGLNEQFF
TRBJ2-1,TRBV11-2,CASRGQGIDEQFF
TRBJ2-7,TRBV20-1,CSTTVSYEQYF
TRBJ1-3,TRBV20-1,CSATPGTAAGNTIYF
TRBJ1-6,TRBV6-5,CASSFQGARKEYNSPLHF
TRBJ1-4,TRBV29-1,CSVAGTKTNEKLFF
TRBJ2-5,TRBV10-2,CASSQSRVGQETQYF
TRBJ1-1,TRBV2,CARQDRARGAEAFF
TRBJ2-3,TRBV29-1,CSGGQYGADTQYF
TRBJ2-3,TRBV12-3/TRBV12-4,CASSYPPRLAGVGDTQYF
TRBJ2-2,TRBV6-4,CASSEGTGHGELFF
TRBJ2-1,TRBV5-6,CASSLTVLLSTGNEQFF
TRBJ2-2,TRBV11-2,CASSSTSGRLLGELFF
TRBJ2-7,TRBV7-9,CASSFLGQGAQYF
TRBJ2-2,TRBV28,CASTLSGLANTGELFF
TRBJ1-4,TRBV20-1,CSARDLTREKLFF
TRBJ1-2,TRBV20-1,CSARDLGNSYGYTF
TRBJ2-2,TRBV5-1,CASSLGLGQEFSGELFF
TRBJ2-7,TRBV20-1,CSASGTSGSTHEQYF
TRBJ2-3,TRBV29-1,CSVRRLSTDTQYF
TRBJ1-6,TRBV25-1,CASSARSDSPLHF
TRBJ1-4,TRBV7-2,CASSPSGQGLEKLFF
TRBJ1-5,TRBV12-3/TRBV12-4,CASSTPRGTVNQPQHF
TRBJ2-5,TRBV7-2,CASSPAGALETQYF
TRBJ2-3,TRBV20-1,CSASREHGTDTQYF
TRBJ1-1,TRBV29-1,CSVDKDSKNTEAFF
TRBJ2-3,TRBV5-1,CASSPTGHRTDTQYF
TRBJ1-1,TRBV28,CASSQGTVNTEAFF
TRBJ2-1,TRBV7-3,CASSQSGGVWTGVGDEQFF
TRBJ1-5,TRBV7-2,CASAKGPYSNQPQHF
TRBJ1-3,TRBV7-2,CASSEGRAPGNTIYF
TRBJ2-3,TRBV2,CASMVSIREKADTQYF
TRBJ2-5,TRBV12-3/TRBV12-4,CASRQGVWGRGLKTQYF
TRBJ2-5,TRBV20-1,CSARDARAGTQYF
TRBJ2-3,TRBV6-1,CATVRVAGADTQYF
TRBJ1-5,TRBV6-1,CASSARVGDQPQHF
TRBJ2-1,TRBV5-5,CASSRDSTYNEQFF
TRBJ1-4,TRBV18,CASSQGRTNEKLFF
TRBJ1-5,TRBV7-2,CASSLDSGRNQPQHF
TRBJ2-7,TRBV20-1,CSARDRDRGRGQYF
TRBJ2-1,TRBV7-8,CASTERVPNEQFF
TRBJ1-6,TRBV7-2,CASSPDRQGADPLHF
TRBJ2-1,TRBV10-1,CASSRERFYNEQFF